The 2 T cell receptor beta chains given below trace back to one sample, sequenced in a study of blood T cell repertoires in COVID-19. Produced via immunoSEQ multiplex PCR; TCRdb's table is partial and in-frame only. The data show 250,000 or so clones, 70% to 90% seen once. Material for sequencing was PBMCs or T cells enriched from blood (not recorded which). These receptors were collected from a woman aged 45-59 years who had been exposed to COVID-19.

The sample holds a few counts of this clone. The V call is TRBV11-2, the J call TRBJ2-3; TRBD2 is a possible D gene (6 bases). The CDR3 length is 16 residues. Looked up from germline, CDR1 is SGHAT and CDR2 is FQNNGV. V was trimmed by 1 base and J by 0 bases, leaving 11 bases between them. CDR3 loop: CASSLVSGLSTDTQYF. The CDR3 DNA sequence: TGTGCCAGCAGCTTAGTTAGCGGACTTAGCACAGATACGCAGTATTTT.

This clone showed up just once. The rearrangement links TRBV5-4 to TRBJ1-3; 8 bases match TRBD1. V shed 5 bases, J shed 4 bases, and the junction held 5 bases outside the gene matches. The CDR3 extends over 14 amino acids. From germline, CDR1 is SGHNT and CDR2 YYREEE (reference sequence). CDR3 sequence: CASSSGGGGNTIYF. The CDR3, as DNA: TGTGCCAGCAGTTCAGGGGGCGGCGGAAACACCATATATTTT. Drawing the rest from reference TRBV5-4 and TRBJ1-3, the complete variable domain is ETGVTQSPTHLIKTRGQQVTLRCSSQSGHNTVSWYQQALGQGPQFIFQYYREEENGRGNFPPRFSGLQFPNYSSELNVNALELDDSALYLCASSSGGGGNTIYFGEGSWLTVV.